This is a list of T cell receptor beta chains from one sample in a study of cytomegalovirus exposure and HLA in healthy donors. The table came from immunoSEQ multiplex PCR; TCRdb's copy has only in-frame clones and leaves some out. The data show 55,000 to 75,000 clones, about 72% seen once. Sample: PBMCs. The receptors stem from a girl aged 10 to 17 in good health and CMV-seropositive. Each CDR3 is given with its conserved first and last residue. The D gene is left open where the match is weak. Size values are once, few and many counts, or a class for expanded clones, and some rows have none.

cdr3_length	v_call	j_call	clone_size	d_call	cdr3_aa	cdr3_nt
17	TRBV7-9	TRBJ2-3	few	TRBD2	CASSSTSGSAPTDTQYF	TGTGCCAGCAGCTCGACTAGCGGGAGCGCGCCCACGGATACGCAGTATTTT
16	TRBV4-2	TRBJ2-1	NA	NA	CASSQGGGWGGNEQFF	TGTGCCAGCAGCCAAGGTGGCGGCTGGGGAGGAAATGAGCAGTTCTTC
16	TRBV12-5	TRBJ2-5	NA	TRBD2	CASGLVLAGPGKTQYF	TGTGCTAGTGGTTTGGTATTAGCGGGGCCTGGGAAGACCCAGTACTTC
18	TRBV28	TRBJ2-3	NA	TRBD2	CASSRTSGRAFVADTQYF	TGTGCCAGCAGTCGGACTAGCGGGAGGGCATTTGTAGCAGATACGCAGTATTTT
14	TRBV10-1	TRBJ2-1	once	NA	CANDNPQTGSEQFF	TGCGCCAACGACAACCCTCAAACAGGGTCTGAGCAGTTCTTC
12	TRBV19	TRBJ1-2	few	TRBD1	CASSSRGDGYTF	TGTGCCAGTAGTTCCAGGGGGGATGGCTACACCTTC
14	TRBV6-1	TRBJ1-6	once	NA	CASIPKRGNSPLHF	TGTGCCAGCATACCGAAAAGGGGAAATTCACCCCTCCACTTT
15	TRBV5-1	TRBJ2-1	NA	TRBD2	CASMTLLAGRYEQFF	TGCGCCAGCATGACCCTCTTAGCGGGGCGCTATGAGCAGTTCTTC
16	TRBV28	TRBJ1-6	NA	TRBD1	CASSSSGQGLNSPLHF	TGTGCCAGCAGTTCCTCGGGACAGGGACTTAATTCACCCCTCCACTTT
13	TRBV30	TRBJ1-1	NA	NA	CAWDGQGGTEAFF	TGTGCCTGGGACGGGCAGGGCGGTACTGAAGCTTTCTTT
17	TRBV10-1	TRBJ2-1	NA	NA	CASSESRWGSSYNEQFF	TGCGCCAGCAGTGAGTCGAGGTGGGGCAGCTCCTACAATGAGCAGTTCTTC
12	TRBV30	TRBJ2-1	NA	NA	CAWWRQGNEQFF	TGTGCCTGGTGGCGGCAGGGCAATGAGCAGTTCTTC
15	TRBV30	TRBJ1-5	NA	TRBD1	CAWNAGTGGHQPQHF	TGTGCCTGGAATGCCGGGACAGGGGGCCATCAGCCCCAGCATTTT
12	TRBV6-6	TRBJ2-7	NA	NA	CASGANPYEQYF	TGTGCCAGCGGAGCCAATCCCTACGAGCAGTACTTC
13	TRBV28	TRBJ1-2	NA	TRBD1	CASSPRGRGGYTF	TGTGCCAGCAGTCCCAGGGGGCGCGGGGGCTACACCTTC
13	TRBV2	TRBJ2-1	NA	NA	CASLPGGYNEQFF	TGTGCCAGCCTCCCTGGCGGGTACAATGAGCAGTTCTTC
13	TRBV9	TRBJ2-7	NA	NA	CASSLPQGTEQYF	TGTGCCAGCAGCCTACCACAGGGAACTGAGCAGTACTTC
13	TRBV18	TRBJ2-7	once	NA	CASSPRENYEQYF	TGTGCCAGCTCACCTCGGGAGAATTACGAGCAGTACTTC
12	TRBV6-5	TRBJ2-7	NA	NA	CASSGAFYEQYF	TGTGCCAGCAGTGGGGCTTTCTACGAGCAGTACTTC
13	TRBV30	TRBJ1-2	once	NA	CAWREDRDYGYTF	TGTGCCTGGAGGGAGGACAGAGACTATGGCTACACCTTC
13	TRBV18	TRBJ1-1	NA	NA	CASSLWPNTEAFF	TGTGCCAGCTCACTGTGGCCAAACACTGAAGCTTTCTTT
14	TRBV28	TRBJ2-7	NA	NA	CASSFIDAPGEQYF	TGTGCCAGCAGTTTTATAGACGCCCCGGGCGAGCAGTACTTC
13	TRBV5-4	TRBJ2-5	NA	NA	CASSQGDHETQYF	TGTGCCAGCAGCCAAGGGGATCACGAGACCCAGTACTTC
13	TRBV7-6	TRBJ2-1	NA	NA	CASTPVAYNEQFF	TGTGCCAGCACTCCCGTTGCGTACAATGAGCAGTTCTTC
18	TRBV7-8	TRBJ2-7	NA	TRBD1	CASSLVPSLTGSPYEQYF	TGTGCCAGCAGCTTAGTCCCCTCTCTGACAGGGTCCCCCTACGAGCAGTACTTC
16	TRBV15	TRBJ2-3	NA	TRBD2	CATSRAGLAVTDTQYF	TGTGCCACCAGCAGAGCCGGCCTAGCGGTCACAGATACGCAGTATTTT
15	TRBV5-1	TRBJ2-3	NA	TRBD1	CASSFLGTGPNTQYF	TGCGCCAGCAGCTTCCTCGGGACAGGACCCAATACGCAGTATTTT
13	TRBV30	TRBJ1-2	NA	NA	CAWSVGENYGYTF	TGTGCCTGGAGTGTAGGAGAAAACTATGGCTACACCTTC
16	TRBV19	TRBJ2-1	NA	TRBD2	CASSTTGTSGRGEQFF	TGTGCCAGTAGTACTACCGGGACTAGCGGGAGGGGTGAGCAGTTCTTC
14	TRBV15	TRBJ1-3	NA	NA	CATSLGGEGNTIYF	TGTGCCACCAGTCTCGGGGGAGAAGGAAACACCATATATTTT
16	TRBV4-1	TRBJ2-3	NA	NA	CASSQDPSYFTDTQYF	TGCGCCAGCAGCCAAGATCCAAGTTACTTCACAGATACGCAGTATTTT
12	TRBV11-2	TRBJ2-1	once	NA	CASSLDTGSLIF	TGTGCCAGCAGCTTAGACACGGGGAGCCTGATCTTC
12	TRBV6-5	TRBJ2-7	NA	TRBD1	CASSTTGVEQYF	TGTGCCAGCAGTACAACAGGGGTTGAGCAGTACTTC
12	TRBV4-1	TRBJ2-1	NA	NA	CASGSSGGEQFF	TGCGCCAGCGGGTCGAGTGGGGGCGAGCAGTTCTTC